Listed below are T cell receptor beta chains from one sample, sequenced in a study of cytomegalovirus exposure and HLA in healthy donors. Sequencing used immunoSEQ multiplex PCR; TCRdb keeps in-frame clones, though not all of them. The data contain approximately 220,000 clones, around 76% of them singletons. Sequenced: PBMCs. All receptors derive from a young man in good health and CMV-seronegative. The CDR3 runs from the conserved cysteine through the conserved F or W. D genes are given only for firm matches. The size of a clone is reported for some rows only, either as once, few or many, or as a class for expanded clones.

TRBV6-5,TRBJ2-7,NA,TRBD2,TGTGCCAGCAGCCTACTAGCGGGGTCATACGAGCAGTACTTC,CASSLLAGSYEQYF
TRBV19,TRBJ1-1,NA,NA,TGTGCCAGTACTATCTCCGGGTACGGGAACACTGAAGCTTTCTTT,CASTISGYGNTEAFF
TRBV6-5,TRBJ2-7,NA,NA,TGTGCCAGCAGCCCCTGGGCTAGCCTCTCCTACGAGCAGTACTTC,CASSPWASLSYEQYF
TRBV7-2,TRBJ1-4,NA,NA,TGTGCCAGCAGCAACCACGATTTGGTTGGTATTCGGGGTGAAAAACTGTTTTTT,CASSNHDLVGIRGEKLFF
TRBV30,TRBJ2-2,NA,TRBD2,TGTGCCTTCGACAGGGGACTAGCGGGAGGGACCGGGGAGCTGTTTTTT,CAFDRGLAGGTGELFF
TRBV27,TRBJ2-3,NA,TRBD2,TGTGCCAGCAGTTTAGTCTTGGCGGGAGGGCCAGCAGATACGCAGTATTTT,CASSLVLAGGPADTQYF
TRBV4-1,TRBJ1-5,once,TRBD1,TGCGCCAGCAGCCATGCCGGGACAGGGGGTCGGGGTGGCAATCAGCCCCAGCATTTT,CASSHAGTGGRGGNQPQHF
TRBV28,TRBJ2-7,NA,TRBD2,TGTGCCAGCAGTCCAGGACTAGCGGGCTACCTCTACGAGCAGTACTTC,CASSPGLAGYLYEQYF
TRBV4-2,TRBJ2-1,few,TRBD2,TGTGCCAGCAGCTCCTCCCAGGGACTAGCGGCAGACAATGAGCAGTTCTTC,CASSSSQGLAADNEQFF
TRBV6-5,TRBJ2-3,once,TRBD2,TGTGCCAGCAGTTACTCGACTAGCGGGAGGGTAGATACGCAGTATTTT,CASSYSTSGRVDTQYF
TRBV5-1,TRBJ2-1,NA,TRBD2,TGCGCCAGCAGCTCCAGCGGGAGGGCCTACAATGAGCAGTTCTTC,CASSSSGRAYNEQFF
TRBV2,TRBJ2-7,NA,TRBD1,TGTGCCAGCATCCTCACCTGGACAGGGCTGTGCGAGCAGTACTTC,CASILTWTGLCEQYF
TRBV5-1,TRBJ1-1,NA,NA,TGCGCCAGCAGTTGGGGGGGGATCACTGAAGCTTTCTTT,CASSWGGITEAFF
TRBV29-1,TRBJ2-3,NA,TRBD2,TGCAGCGTTAACCCTAGCGGGAGGTACACAGATACGCAGTATTTT,CSVNPSGRYTDTQYF
TRBV6-5,TRBJ2-7,NA,TRBD1,TGTGCCAGCAGGATCGCCGGGACAGAAGACTACGAGCAGTACTTC,CASRIAGTEDYEQYF
TRBV11-2,TRBJ1-2,once,TRBD1,TGTGCCAGCAGCAGCAACAGGGGCGGCTACACCTTC,CASSSNRGGYTF
TRBV19,TRBJ1-1,NA,TRBD1,TGTGCCAGTTCCAGGACAGGGCTGACTGAAGCTTTCTTT,CASSRTGLTEAFF
TRBV5-4,TRBJ2-7,NA,NA,TGTGCCAGCAGCTTGGGCGGATCCGGATACCTCTCCTACGAGCAGTACTTC,CASSLGGSGYLSYEQYF